The source of this T cell receptor beta chain is a study of technical replicates of blood from several donors. There are 15 residues in the CDR3. J lost 7 bases, V lost 6 bases, and 12 bases had no gene match. Germline V gives CDR1 LNHDA, CDR2 SQIVND (reference sequence). The repertoire was sequenced with immunoSEQ multiplex PCR; TCRdb's copy has only in-frame clones and lacks some. Among about 100,000 clones listed, approximately 95% were seen once. The chain has TRBV19 and TRBJ2-7; 10 nucleotides match TRBD1. The sequenced sample was T cells isolated from PBMCs. The sequence came from a human donor in good health. This chain's CDR3 is CASRPRGTGEGEQYF. The DNA of the CDR3 is TGTGCCAGTAGGCCCCGGGGGACAGGGGAAGGAGAGCAGTACTTC.